This T cell receptor delta chain stems from a study of γδ T cells in repeated Plasmodium falciparum infection. Looking at the study overall: Some Malian samples span acute malaria episodes; others come from no-transmission periods.

Bulk repertoires came from Vgamma9/Vdelta2+ or Vdelta2-negative gammadelta T cells flow-sorted from PBMC. General study points: Vdelta2-negative gammadelta repertoires appeared less diverse and less shared in Malian than Australian children. In Vdelta2-negative, largely Vdelta1+, gammadelta repertoires, repeated controlled infections appeared to drive clonal selection waves.

This clone was found many times. Its antigen is not identified. TCRdb called clones from the multiplex PCR reads again using CATT. The repertoire holds roughly 93,000 delta-chain clones, with roughly 1.4% as singletons. The ends were cut back, 3 bases at V and 0 bases at J, with 29 bases in the middle. The CDR3 loop spans 21 amino acids. Germline assignment: CDR1 TSWWSYY and CDR2 QGS. Input material: gamma-delta T cells from blood. V and J are TRDV1 and TRDJ1, with D perhaps TRDD3 (6 bases). The TCR was taken from a pool of human donors (malaria-infected and uninfected, not separated). The chain's CDR3 is CALGEPIIRFDLLGNTDKLIF. CDR3 nucleotide sequence: TGTGCTCTTGGGGAGCCGATCATACGGTTCGATTTACTGGGTAACACCGATAAACTCATCTTT.